The entry below describes one T cell receptor (beta chain). The CDR3 consists of 11 residues. Trimming pared 3 bases from V and 6 bases from J, leaving 5 bases between. Germline-derived CDR1 and CDR2 are LGHDT and YNNKEL (reference sequence). This specimen belongs to a study of blood T cell repertoires in COVID-19. Original handling: Counts of nucleated cells, estimated from reference gene primer amplification, were obtained. Sequenced by immunoSEQ multiplex PCR; TCRdb stores in-frame clones only, minus some. The V and J calls and clone size are taken from that table; D and trimming were inferred from the DNA. This table holds 380,000 or so clones, roughly nine tenths found once.

Input material: peripheral blood. This clonotype was obtained from a man in his forties with acute or convalescent COVID-19. The genes are TRBV3-1 (or the pseudogene TRBV3-2) and TRBJ2-5; D is ambiguous. The CDR3 protein is CASSHGQTQYF. The CDR3 DNA follows: TGTGCCAGCAGCCACGGTCAGACCCAGTACTTC.